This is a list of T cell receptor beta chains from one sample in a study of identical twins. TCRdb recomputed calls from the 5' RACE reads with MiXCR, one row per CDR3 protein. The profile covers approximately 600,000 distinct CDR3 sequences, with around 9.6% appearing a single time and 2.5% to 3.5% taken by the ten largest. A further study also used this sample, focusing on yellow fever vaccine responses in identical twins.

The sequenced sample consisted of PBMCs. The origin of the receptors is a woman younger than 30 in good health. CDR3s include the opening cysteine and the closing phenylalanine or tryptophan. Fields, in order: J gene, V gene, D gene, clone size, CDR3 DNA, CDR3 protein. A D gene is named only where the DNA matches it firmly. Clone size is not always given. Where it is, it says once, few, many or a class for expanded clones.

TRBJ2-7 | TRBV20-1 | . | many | TGCAGTGCTAGAGAGGGGAGCTCCTACGAGCAGTACTTC | CSAREGSSYEQYF
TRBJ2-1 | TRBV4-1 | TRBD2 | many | TGCGCCAGCAGCCAACCAGATCTTACTAGCGATGAGCAGTTCTTC | CASSQPDLTSDEQFF
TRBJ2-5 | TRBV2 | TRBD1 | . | TGTGCCAGCAGTGTGGACAGGTCGGAGACCCAGTACTTC | CASSVDRSETQYF
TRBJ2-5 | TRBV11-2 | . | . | TGTGCCAGCAGCTCCATTGGGGGAGCGGAGACCCAGTACTTC | CASSSIGGAETQYF
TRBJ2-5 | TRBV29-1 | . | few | TGCAGCGCTAGCAGGGTGATTAAAGAGACCCAGTACTTC | CSASRVIKETQYF
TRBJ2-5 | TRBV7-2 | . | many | TGTGCCAGCAGCTCGCAGGGAAAGGAGACCCAGTACTTC | CASSSQGKETQYF
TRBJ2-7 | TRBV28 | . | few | TGTGCCAGCAGCTTTCCCAGGGCCAGGGTAGGATACGAGCAGTACTTC | CASSFPRARVGYEQYF
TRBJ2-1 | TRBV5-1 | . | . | TGCGCCAGCAGCTTGGCGGGTTGGAATGAGCAGTTCTTC | CASSLAGWNEQFF
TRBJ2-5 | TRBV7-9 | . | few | TGTGCCAGCAGCTTCCGCGGGATCCTCCAAGAGACCCAGTACTTC | CASSFRGILQETQYF
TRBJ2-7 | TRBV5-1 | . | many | TGCGCCAGCAGCCAACGTGGACAGCCCTCCTACGAGCAGTACTTC | CASSQRGQPSYEQYF
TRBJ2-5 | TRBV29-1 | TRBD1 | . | TGCAGCGTTGAATATGGGACAGCACTATCCCAAGAGACCCAGTACTTC | CSVEYGTALSQETQYF
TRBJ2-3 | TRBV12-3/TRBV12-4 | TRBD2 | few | TGTGCCAGCAGCCCCGGGGGGGTTATGGGTCGGGGTTTT | CASSPGGVMGRGF
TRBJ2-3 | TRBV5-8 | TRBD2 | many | TGTGCCAGCAGCTTGACGGGGGGGTTCACAGATACGCAGTATTTT | CASSLTGGFTDTQYF
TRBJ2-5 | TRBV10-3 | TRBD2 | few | TGTGCCATCAGTGAGTCAACTGGGGGGGGAACCCAGTACTTC | CAISESTGGGTQYF
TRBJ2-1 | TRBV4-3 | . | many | TGCGCCAGCAGCCAAGAATTCCAGGGTCTGGATGAGCAGTTCTTC | CASSQEFQGLDEQFF
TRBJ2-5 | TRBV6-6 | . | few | TGTGCCAGCAGTTACTCAGGGAAAGAGACCCAGTACTTC | CASSYSGKETQYF
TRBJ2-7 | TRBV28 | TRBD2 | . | TGTGCCAGCAGTTCCCCTAGCGGGAGGACCTACGAGCAGTACTTC | CASSSPSGRTYEQYF
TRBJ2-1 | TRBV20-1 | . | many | TGCAGTGCTAACGAGGAAACAGAGCAGTTCTTC | CSANEETEQFF
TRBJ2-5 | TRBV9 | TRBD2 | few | TGTGCCAGCAGCGCCCGACTAGCGGGGGAGACCCAGTACTTC | CASSARLAGETQYF
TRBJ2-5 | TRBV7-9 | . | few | TGTGCCAGCAGCTTAGGTGTTGTGGCCCAGTACTTC | CASSLGVVAQYF
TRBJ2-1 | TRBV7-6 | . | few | TGTGCCAGCAGCGCCCGTATTGTAGATGAGCAGTTCTTC | CASSARIVDEQFF
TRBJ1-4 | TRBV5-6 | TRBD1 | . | TGTGCCAGCAGCTCTAGATTGGACAGGGAATTT | CASSSRLDREF
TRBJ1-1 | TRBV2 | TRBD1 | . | TGTGCCAGAAGGGACAGGGAACCCAATTTCACTGAAGCTTTCTTT | CARRDREPNFTEAFF
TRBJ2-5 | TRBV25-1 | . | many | TGTGCCAGCAGTGAATTCGGGGGAGGCCAAGAGACCCAGTACTTC | CASSEFGGGQETQYF
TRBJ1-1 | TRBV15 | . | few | TGTGCCACCAGCAGAGAGGGCTTGGCACAGGCTTTGGCTTTCTTT | CATSREGLAQALAFF
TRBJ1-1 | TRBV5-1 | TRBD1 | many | TGCGCCAGCAGCTTGGCGGGGACAGGAGAAGCTTTCTTT | CASSLAGTGEAFF
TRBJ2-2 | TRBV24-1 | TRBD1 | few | TGTGCCACCAGTGACCGGGGACAGGGGGTACGCAGCGGGGAGCTGTTTTTT | CATSDRGQGVRSGELFF
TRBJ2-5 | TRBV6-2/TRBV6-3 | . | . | TGTGCCAGCAGTTACGGCTCCCTCGTGGGGACACGGGAGACCCAGTACTTC | CASSYGSLVGTRETQYF
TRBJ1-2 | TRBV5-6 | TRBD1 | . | TGTGCCAGCAGGACAGGGAGGGGTATGGGCTACACCTTC | CASRTGRGMGYTF
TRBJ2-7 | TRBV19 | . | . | TGTGCCAGTAGTATGGGTCGGGGGGCTAACTACGAGCAGTACTTC | CASSMGRGANYEQYF
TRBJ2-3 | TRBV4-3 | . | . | TGCGCCAGCAGCCAGATTTTCGGGGGAAAAGATACGCAGTATTTT | CASSQIFGGKDTQYF
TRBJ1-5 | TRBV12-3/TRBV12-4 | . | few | TGTGCCAGCAGTTTTCTGCAGGGAATGGATCAGCCCCAGCATTTT | CASSFLQGMDQPQHF
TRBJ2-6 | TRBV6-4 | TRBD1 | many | TGTGCCAGCAGTCCCGGGACAGGTGGTGGGGCCAACGTCCTGACTTTC | CASSPGTGGGANVLTF
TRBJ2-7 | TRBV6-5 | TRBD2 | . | TGTGCCAGCAAAGTCGCTGCGGGGGGTAGCTACGAGCAGTACTTC | CASKVAAGGSYEQYF
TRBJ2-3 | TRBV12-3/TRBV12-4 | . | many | TGTGCCACCAGCAGGGGAACAGATACGCAGTATTTT | CATSRGTDTQYF
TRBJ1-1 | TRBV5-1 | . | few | TGCGCCAGCAGCGTAAACATGAACACTGAAGCTTTCTTT | CASSVNMNTEAFF
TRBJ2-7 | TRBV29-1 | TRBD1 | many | TGCAGCGCCGCACAGGGGTCCACCTACGAGCAGTACTTC | CSAAQGSTYEQYF
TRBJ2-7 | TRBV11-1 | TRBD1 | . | TGTGCCAGCAGCTGGACAGGGGAGGGCGAGCAGTACTTC | CASSWTGEGEQYF
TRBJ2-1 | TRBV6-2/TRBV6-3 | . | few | TGTGCCAGCAGTTATGTGGGGGTTTACAATGAGCAGTTCTTC | CASSYVGVYNEQFF
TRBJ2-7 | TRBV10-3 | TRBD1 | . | TGTGCCATCAGTGAGCCTCGAGGGACAGGGTTCGAGCAGTACTTC | CAISEPRGTGFEQYF
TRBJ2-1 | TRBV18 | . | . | TGTGCCAGCTCACCATTTCCCTCGAATGAGCAGTTCTTC | CASSPFPSNEQFF
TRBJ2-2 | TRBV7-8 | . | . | TGTGCCAGCAACCCCGTACGACCTCCCCTTAGCGGATCGAACACCGGGGAGCTGTTTTTT | CASNPVRPPLSGSNTGELFF
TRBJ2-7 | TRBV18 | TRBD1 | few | TGTGCCAGCTCACCAAACGGACAGGGGGCAGGGGAAAAGTACTTC | CASSPNGQGAGEKYF